Listed below are T cell receptor beta chains from one sample, sequenced in a study of cytomegalovirus exposure and HLA in healthy donors. Measured with immunoSEQ multiplex PCR; TCRdb has only the in-frame clones, and not every one. This table has some 150,000 clones, roughly 80% appearing once. Sequenced: PBMCs. All receptors derive from a middle-aged man in good health and CMV-seropositive. Each CDR3 is given with its conserved first and last residue. Each record gives: V gene, clone size, D gene, J gene, CDR3 DNA, CDR3 protein. A D gene is named only where the DNA matches it firmly. The listing skips clone size in some rows; elsewhere it reads once, few, many or a size class.

>TRBV11-1|-|-|TRBJ1-3
TGTGCCAGCTCGACGGGACTCGTGTCTGGAAACACCATATATTTT
CASSTGLVSGNTIYF
>TRBV4-3|few|TRBD1|TRBJ2-7
TGCGCCAGCAGCCAAGCCTCCGGGACAGGGAAGCAGTACTTC
CASSQASGTGKQYF
>TRBV5-1|-|TRBD1|TRBJ2-2
TGCGCCGGCAGCTTGGGGAACCGACAGGGGGCGATCACCGGGGAGCTGTTTTTT
CAGSLGNRQGAITGELFF
>TRBV6-6|-|-|TRBJ1-4
TGTGCCAGCAGCCACGGGTGGAGGGGAGATGAAAAACTGTTTTTT
CASSHGWRGDEKLFF
>TRBV18|once|TRBD1|TRBJ2-4
TGTGCCAGCTCAACATCCTACGTTAGGGGGCTAAAAAACATTCAGTACTTC
CASSTSYVRGLKNIQYF
>TRBV25-1|once|-|TRBJ1-3
TGTGCCAGTACAGGGTCGGGGTGGAACACCATATATTTT
CASTGSGWNTIYF
>TRBV11-3|-|-|TRBJ2-3
TGTGCCAGCAGCTTAGATCCCGGAGTCACAGATACGCAGTATTTT
CASSLDPGVTDTQYF
>TRBV5-1|-|-|TRBJ2-5
TGCGCCAGCAGCTCTACCGGGACTCCCGAAGAGACCCAGTACTTC
CASSSTGTPEETQYF
>TRBV11-2|-|TRBD1|TRBJ1-2
TGTGCCAGCAGCACAACGTATCGGGACAGGGCCCCTTTTAACTATGGCTACACCTTC
CASSTTYRDRAPFNYGYTF
>TRBV9|-|-|TRBJ2-2
TGTGCCAGCAGCGTAGAAGGGGGGCGGGAGTTGATCACCGGGGAGCTGTTTTTT
CASSVEGGRELITGELFF
>TRBV5-6|-|-|TRBJ2-4
TGTGCCAGCAATCAGGGTTTCCAAAACATTCAGTACTTC
CASNQGFQNIQYF
>TRBV2|-|-|TRBJ1-1
TGTGCCGGATCATCAGGGGTGAACACTGAAGCTTTCTTT
CAGSSGVNTEAFF
>TRBV5-1|-|-|TRBJ1-3
TGCGCCAGCAGCGATTCAGGGGTTAGCTCTGGAAACACCATATATTTT
CASSDSGVSSGNTIYF
>TRBV4-2|few|TRBD2|TRBJ2-3
TGTGCCAGCAGCCAAGATATTAGCGGGGGGGCAGATACGCAGTATTTT
CASSQDISGGADTQYF
>TRBV18|-|TRBD1|TRBJ2-7
TGTGCCAGCTCACTCGGACAGGGGGCGAAATCCTACGAGCAGTACTTC
CASSLGQGAKSYEQYF
>TRBV7-8|once|-|TRBJ1-5
TGTGCCAGCAGCTTAGACCAACAGGGCAATCAGCCCCAGCATTTT
CASSLDQQGNQPQHF
>TRBV6-5|medium-sized|TRBD2|TRBJ2-6
TGTGCCAGCCGGGGGGAGGCTGGGGCCAACGTCCTGACTTTC
CASRGEAGANVLTF
>TRBV9|-|-|TRBJ1-1
TGTGCCAGCAGCGTCCTCCCTTCGAACACTGAAGCTTTCTTT
CASSVLPSNTEAFF
>TRBV19|-|TRBD2|TRBJ2-1
TGTGCCAGTAGTACCCGGACTAGCGTGTACAATGAGCAGTTCTTC
CASSTRTSVYNEQFF
>TRBV4-1|-|TRBD1|TRBJ1-5
TGCGCCAGCAGCCAAGATTACAGGGGCGTCAGGCAGCCCCAGCATTTT
CASSQDYRGVRQPQHF
>TRBV5-1|-|-|TRBJ2-3
TGCGCCACCCGGCGTGGGGGCGGAGATACGCAGTATTTT
CATRRGGGDTQYF
>TRBV10-3|-|-|TRBJ1-2
TGTGCCATCAGTGAATTCGATGGCTACACCTTC
CAISEFDGYTF
>TRBV30|-|-|TRBJ2-7
TGTGCCTGGAGTGTAGGACACCCCTACGAGCAGTACTTC
CAWSVGHPYEQYF
>TRBV5-1|-|-|TRBJ2-5
TGCGCCAGCAGCTTGAGGGCTAGCTCTCACTCAGAGACCCAGTACTTC
CASSLRASSHSETQYF
>TRBV14|few|TRBD2|TRBJ2-5
TGTGCCAGCAGCCAAGAACCCTCGGGGGGGTTTATACAAGAGACCCAGTACTTC
CASSQEPSGGFIQETQYF
>TRBV19|-|TRBD1|TRBJ1-3
TGTGCCAGTAGTGGACAGGGAGCTGGAAACACCATATATTTT
CASSGQGAGNTIYF
>TRBV7-9|few|TRBD2|TRBJ2-4
TGTGCCAGCGGGACTAGTCCGACCATTCAGTACTTC
CASGTSPTIQYF
>TRBV11-3|-|-|TRBJ1-2
TGTGCCAGCAGCTCTACCGGGAGGCGCTATGGCTACACCTTC
CASSSTGRRYGYTF
>TRBV9|few|-|TRBJ2-1
TGTGCCAGCAGCCCTCCTAGCCCCAATGAGCAGTTCTTC
CASSPPSPNEQFF
>TRBV2|-|-|TRBJ2-7
TGTGCCAGCAGGCCGGAGATCTTCGGAGAGCAGTACTTC
CASRPEIFGEQYF
>TRBV30|-|-|TRBJ2-1
TGTGCCTGGAAGACGGGCTACAATGAGCAGTTCTTC
CAWKTGYNEQFF
>TRBV7-9|-|-|TRBJ2-2
TGTGCCAGCAGCTCAAGGACGGTGAGGGACACCGGGGAGCTGTTTTTT
CASSSRTVRDTGELFF
>TRBV5-1|-|-|TRBJ2-1
TGCGCCAGCAGCCCCTTAGGACTACTCTCCTACAATGAGCAGTTCTTC
CASSPLGLLSYNEQFF
>TRBV11-2|-|TRBD1|TRBJ2-2
TGTGCCAGCAGCTCAAGGACAGGGGACCCCACCGGGGAGCTGTTTTTT
CASSSRTGDPTGELFF
>TRBV7-2|once|-|TRBJ1-1
TGTGCCAGCAGCTCTTACACCGTACTGAACACTGAAGCTTTCTTT
CASSSYTVLNTEAFF
>TRBV30|few|-|TRBJ1-5
TGTGCCTGGAGTGGTAGCCGCCATCAGCCCCAGCATTTT
CAWSGSRHQPQHF
>TRBV29-1|few|-|TRBJ2-5
TGCAGCGTTGAACCCTACCCCTTCCAAGAGACCCAGTACTTC
CSVEPYPFQETQYF
>TRBV6-5|-|-|TRBJ1-3
TGTGCCAGTGAGACAGGATCTGGAAACACCATATATTTT
CASETGSGNTIYF
>TRBV27|-|TRBD1|TRBJ2-7
TGTGCCAGCAGTTTCGGGACAGGGAGAGACTACGAGCAGTACTTC
CASSFGTGRDYEQYF
>TRBV2|once|-|TRBJ1-2
TGTGCCAGCAGGGGAGGAACCTATGGCTACACCTTC
CASRGGTYGYTF
>TRBV29-1|-|-|TRBJ1-2
TGCAGCGGCGGGAGGGAATATGGCTACACCTTC
CSGGREYGYTF
>TRBV6-6|-|-|TRBJ1-1
TGTGCCAGCACTTACGGGGGGGAATTGAACACTGAAGCTTTCTTT
CASTYGGELNTEAFF
>TRBV6-1|few|-|TRBJ2-7
TGTGCCAGTCAGGGATTTAGCTACGAGCAGTACTTC
CASQGFSYEQYF
>TRBV5-5|-|TRBD1|TRBJ1-4
TGTGCCAGCAGCCCAGACAGGGCGGGCGAAAAACTGTTTTTT
CASSPDRAGEKLFF
>TRBV27|-|TRBD1|TRBJ2-2
TGTGCCAGCAGGAAGGGGGCGACCGGGGAGCTGTTTTTT
CASRKGATGELFF
>TRBV6-5|once|TRBD1|TRBJ2-7
TGTGCCAGCAGTCGACAGGGGGGGAACTACGAGCAGTACTTC
CASSRQGGNYEQYF
>TRBV18|-|-|TRBJ1-3
TGTGCCAGCTCACCACGAGGACAGCCGACCCGAAACACCATATATTTT
CASSPRGQPTRNTIYF
>TRBV28|-|TRBD1|TRBJ2-7
TGTGCCAGCAGTACGGGACAGGGCTACGAGCAGTACTTC
CASSTGQGYEQYF